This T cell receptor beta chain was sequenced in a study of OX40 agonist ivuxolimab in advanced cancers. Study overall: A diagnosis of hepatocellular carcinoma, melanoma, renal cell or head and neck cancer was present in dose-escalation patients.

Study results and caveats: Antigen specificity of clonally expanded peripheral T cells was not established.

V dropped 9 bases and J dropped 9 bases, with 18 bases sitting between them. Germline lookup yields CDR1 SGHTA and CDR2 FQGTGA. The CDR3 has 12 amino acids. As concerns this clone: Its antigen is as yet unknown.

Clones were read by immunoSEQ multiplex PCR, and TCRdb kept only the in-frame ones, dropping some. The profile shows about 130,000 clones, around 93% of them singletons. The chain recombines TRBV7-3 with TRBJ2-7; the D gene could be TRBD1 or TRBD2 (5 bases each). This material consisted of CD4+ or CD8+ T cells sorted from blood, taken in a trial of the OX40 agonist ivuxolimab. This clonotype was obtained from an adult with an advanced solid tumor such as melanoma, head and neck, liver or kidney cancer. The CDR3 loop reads CASFRPGTSQYF. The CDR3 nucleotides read TGTGCCAGTTTCAGACCTGGGACGTCGCAGTACTTC.